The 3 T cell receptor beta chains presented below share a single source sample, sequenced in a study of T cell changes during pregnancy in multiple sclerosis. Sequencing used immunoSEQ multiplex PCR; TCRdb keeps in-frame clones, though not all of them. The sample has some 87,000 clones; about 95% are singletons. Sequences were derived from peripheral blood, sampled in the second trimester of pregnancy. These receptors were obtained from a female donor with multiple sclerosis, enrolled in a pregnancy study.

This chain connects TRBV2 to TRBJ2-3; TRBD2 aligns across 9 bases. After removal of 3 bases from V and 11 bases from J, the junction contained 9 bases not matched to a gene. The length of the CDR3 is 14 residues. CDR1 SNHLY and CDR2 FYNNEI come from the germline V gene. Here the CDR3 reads CASSDSGSRGEQYF. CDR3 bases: TGTGCCAGCAGTGATAGCGGGAGCCGCGGGGAGCAGTATTTT.

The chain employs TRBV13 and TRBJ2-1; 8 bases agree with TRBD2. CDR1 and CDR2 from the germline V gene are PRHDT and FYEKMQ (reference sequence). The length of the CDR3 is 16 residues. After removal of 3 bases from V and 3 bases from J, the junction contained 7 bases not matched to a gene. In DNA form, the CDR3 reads TGTGCCAGCAGCTTGGGTAGCGGGAAACTCTACAATGAGCAGTTCTTC. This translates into CASSLGSGKLYNEQFF.

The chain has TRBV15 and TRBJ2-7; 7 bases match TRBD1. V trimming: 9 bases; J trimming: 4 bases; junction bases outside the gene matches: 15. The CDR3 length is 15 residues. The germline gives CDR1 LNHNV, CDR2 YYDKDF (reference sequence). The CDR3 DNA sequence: TGTGCCACAGCGGTAGGACAGGAGAGCCTATACGAGCAGTACTTC. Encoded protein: CATAVGQESLYEQYF.